This section outlines one TCR beta chain sequence together with its context. Its antigen is as yet unknown. This sample is drawn from a study of OX40 agonist ivuxolimab in advanced cancers. Study as a whole: The study treated patients with ivuxolimab, an agonistic anti-OX40 (CD134) antibody. The study, taken as a whole, reports: Expanded clones were, on average, more numerous among CD8+ T cells than CD4+.

Sequenced by immunoSEQ multiplex PCR; TCRdb stores in-frame clones only, minus some. The sample holds around 66,000 clones, 87% seen once. CDR3 size: 17 residues. The germline V and J ends were trimmed by 4 bases and 5 bases, with 20 bases remaining between them. CDR1 LGHNA and CDR2 YNFKEQ come from the germline V gene. The sequenced sample was CD4+ or CD8+ T cells sorted from blood, obtained in a trial of the OX40 agonist ivuxolimab. The chain joins TRBV4-2 to TRBJ2-2, with D possibly called TRBD1 or TRBD2 (6 bases each). The TCR was taken from an adult with an advanced solid tumor such as melanoma, head and neck, liver or kidney cancer. CDR3 sequence: CASSPGAARGETGELFF. CDR3 DNA: TGTGCCAGCAGCCCAGGGGCCGCGAGGGGGGAAACCGGGGAGCTGTTTTTT.